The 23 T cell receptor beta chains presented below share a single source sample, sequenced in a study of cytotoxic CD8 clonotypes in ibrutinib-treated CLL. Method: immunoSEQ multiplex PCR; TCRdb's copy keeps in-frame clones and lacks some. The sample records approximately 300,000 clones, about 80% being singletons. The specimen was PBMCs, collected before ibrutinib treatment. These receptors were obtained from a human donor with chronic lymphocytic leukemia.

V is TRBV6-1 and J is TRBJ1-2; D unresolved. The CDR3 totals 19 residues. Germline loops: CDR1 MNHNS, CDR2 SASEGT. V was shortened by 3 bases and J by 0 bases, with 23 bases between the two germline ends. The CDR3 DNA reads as TGTGCCAGCAGTGATTCGGGTTTAATGTTAGACGGTTCTAACTATGGCTACACCTTC. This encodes CASSDSGLMLDGSNYGYTF.

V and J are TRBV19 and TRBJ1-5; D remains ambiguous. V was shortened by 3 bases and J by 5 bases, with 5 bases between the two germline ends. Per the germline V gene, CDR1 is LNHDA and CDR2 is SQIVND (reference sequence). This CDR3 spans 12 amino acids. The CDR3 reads CASSMTDQPQHF. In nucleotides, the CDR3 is TGTGCCAGTAGTATGACCGATCAGCCCCAGCATTTT.

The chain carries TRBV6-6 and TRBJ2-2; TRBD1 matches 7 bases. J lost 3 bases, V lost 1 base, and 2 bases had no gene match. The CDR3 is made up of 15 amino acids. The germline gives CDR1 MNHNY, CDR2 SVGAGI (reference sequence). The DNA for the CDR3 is TGTGCCAGCAGTTACTGGGGACAGTACACCGGGGAGCTGTTTTTT. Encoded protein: CASSYWGQYTGELFF.

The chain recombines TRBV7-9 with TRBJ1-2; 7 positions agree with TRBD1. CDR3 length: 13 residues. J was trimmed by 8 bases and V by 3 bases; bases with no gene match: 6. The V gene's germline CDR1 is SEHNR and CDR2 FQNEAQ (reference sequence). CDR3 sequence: CASSFSGGGGYTF. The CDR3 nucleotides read TGTGCCAGCAGCTTTTCAGGGGGTGGAGGCTACACCTTC.

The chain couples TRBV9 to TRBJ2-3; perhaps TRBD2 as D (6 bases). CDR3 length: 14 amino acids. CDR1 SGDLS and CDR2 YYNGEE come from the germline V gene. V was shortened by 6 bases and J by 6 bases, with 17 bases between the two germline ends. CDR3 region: CASNGRRRVDTQYF. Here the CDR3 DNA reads TGTGCCAGCAACGGGAGACGGCGGGTGGATACGCAGTATTTT.

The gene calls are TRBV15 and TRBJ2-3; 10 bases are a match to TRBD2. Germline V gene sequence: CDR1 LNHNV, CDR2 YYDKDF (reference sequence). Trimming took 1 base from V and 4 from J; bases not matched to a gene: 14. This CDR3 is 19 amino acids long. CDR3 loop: CATSRVRASGSYFADTQYF. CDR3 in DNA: TGTGCCACCAGCAGAGTACGGGCTAGCGGGAGTTATTTTGCAGATACGCAGTATTTT.

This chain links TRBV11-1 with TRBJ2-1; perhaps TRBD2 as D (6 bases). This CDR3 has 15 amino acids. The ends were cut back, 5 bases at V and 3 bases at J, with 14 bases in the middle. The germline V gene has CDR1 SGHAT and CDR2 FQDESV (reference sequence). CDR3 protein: CASSPTAGRYNEQFF. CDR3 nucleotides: TGTGCCAGCAGCCCCACCGCGGGGCGCTACAATGAGCAGTTCTTC.

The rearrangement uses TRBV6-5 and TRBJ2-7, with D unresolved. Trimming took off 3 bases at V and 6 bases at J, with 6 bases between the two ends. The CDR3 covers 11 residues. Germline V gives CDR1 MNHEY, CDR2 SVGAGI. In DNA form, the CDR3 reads TGTGCCAGCAGTTATTGGGGCGAGCAGTACTTC. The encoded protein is CASSYWGEQYF.

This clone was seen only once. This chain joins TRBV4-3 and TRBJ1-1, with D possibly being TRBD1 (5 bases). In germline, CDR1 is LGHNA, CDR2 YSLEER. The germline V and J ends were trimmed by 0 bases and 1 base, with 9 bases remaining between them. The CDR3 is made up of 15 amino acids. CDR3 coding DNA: TGCGCCAGCAGCCAAGAGGGGCCGACGAACACTGAAGCTTTCTTT. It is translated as CASSQEGPTNTEAFF.

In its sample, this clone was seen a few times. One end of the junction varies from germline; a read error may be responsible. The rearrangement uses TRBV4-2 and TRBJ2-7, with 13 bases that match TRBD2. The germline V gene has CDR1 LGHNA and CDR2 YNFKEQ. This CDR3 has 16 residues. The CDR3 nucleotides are TGTGCCAGCAGCCGAGTGACTAGCGGGAGGCCTCTGGAGCCGTACTTC. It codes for CASSRVTSGRPLEPYF.

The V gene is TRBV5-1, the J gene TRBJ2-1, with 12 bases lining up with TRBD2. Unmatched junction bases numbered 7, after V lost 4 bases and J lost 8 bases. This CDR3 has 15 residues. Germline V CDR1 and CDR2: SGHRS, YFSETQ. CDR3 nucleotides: TGCGCCAGCAGCCTGGAACGACTAGCGGGAGATGAGCAGTTCTTC. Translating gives CASSLERLAGDEQFF.

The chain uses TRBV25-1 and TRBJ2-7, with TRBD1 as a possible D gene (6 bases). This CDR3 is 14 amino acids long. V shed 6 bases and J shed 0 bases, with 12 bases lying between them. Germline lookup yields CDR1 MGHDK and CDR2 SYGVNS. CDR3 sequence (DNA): TGTGCCAGCAGCATAAGGGGGAGCTCCTACGAGCAGTACTTC. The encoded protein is CASSIRGSSYEQYF.

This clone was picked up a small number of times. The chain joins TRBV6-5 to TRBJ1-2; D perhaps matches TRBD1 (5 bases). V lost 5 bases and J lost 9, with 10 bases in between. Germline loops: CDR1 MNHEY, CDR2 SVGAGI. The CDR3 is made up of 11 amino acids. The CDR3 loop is CASSDSGSYTF. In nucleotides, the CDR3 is TGTGCCAGCAGTGACAGCGGAAGCTACACCTTC.

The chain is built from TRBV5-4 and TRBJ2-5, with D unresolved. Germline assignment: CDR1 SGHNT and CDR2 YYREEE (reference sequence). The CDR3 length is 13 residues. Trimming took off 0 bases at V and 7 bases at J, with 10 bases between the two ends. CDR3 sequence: CASSLDTLGTQYF. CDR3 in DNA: TGTGCCAGCAGCTTGGATACCTTGGGGACCCAGTACTTC.

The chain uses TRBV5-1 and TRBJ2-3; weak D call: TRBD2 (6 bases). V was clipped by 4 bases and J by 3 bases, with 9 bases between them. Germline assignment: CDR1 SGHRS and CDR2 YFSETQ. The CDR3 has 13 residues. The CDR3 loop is CASSVTRTDTQYF. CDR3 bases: TGCGCCAGCAGCGTGACTAGGACAGATACGCAGTATTTT.

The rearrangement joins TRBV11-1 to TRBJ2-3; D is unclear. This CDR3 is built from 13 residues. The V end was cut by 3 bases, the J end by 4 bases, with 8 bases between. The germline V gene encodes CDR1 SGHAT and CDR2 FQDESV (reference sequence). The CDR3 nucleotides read TGTGCCAGCAGCTTTTCTCCTGCAGATACGCAGTATTTT. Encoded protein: CASSFSPADTQYF. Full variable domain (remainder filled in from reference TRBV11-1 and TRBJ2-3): EAEVAQSPRYKITEKSQAVAFWCDPISGHATLYWYRQILGQGPELLVQFQDESVVDDSQLPKDRFSAERLKGVDSTLKIQPAELGDSAMYLCASSFSPADTQYFGPGTRLTVL.

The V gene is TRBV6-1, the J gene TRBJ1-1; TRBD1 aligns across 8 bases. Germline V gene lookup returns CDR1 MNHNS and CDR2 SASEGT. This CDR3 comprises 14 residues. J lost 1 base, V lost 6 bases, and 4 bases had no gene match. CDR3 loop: CASRGTGRNTEAFF. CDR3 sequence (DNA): TGTGCCAGCAGGGGGACAGGACGGAACACTGAAGCTTTCTTT.

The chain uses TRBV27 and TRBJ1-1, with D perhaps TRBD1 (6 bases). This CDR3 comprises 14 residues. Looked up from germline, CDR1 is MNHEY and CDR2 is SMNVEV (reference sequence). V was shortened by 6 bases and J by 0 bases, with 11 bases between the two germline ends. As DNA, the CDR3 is TGTGCCAGCAGGAGGACAGCCTTGAACACTGAAGCTTTCTTT. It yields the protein CASRRTALNTEAFF.

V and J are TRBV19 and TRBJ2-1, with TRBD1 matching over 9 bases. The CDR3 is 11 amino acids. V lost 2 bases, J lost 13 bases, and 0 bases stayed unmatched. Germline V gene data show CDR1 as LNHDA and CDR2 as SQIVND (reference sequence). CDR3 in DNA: TGTGCCAGTAGTATAACAGGGGGCCAGTTCTTC. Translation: CASSITGGQFF.

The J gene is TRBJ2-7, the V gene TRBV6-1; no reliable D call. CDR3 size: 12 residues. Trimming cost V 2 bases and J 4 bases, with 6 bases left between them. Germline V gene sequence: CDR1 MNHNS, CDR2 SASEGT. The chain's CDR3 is CASSELGYEQYF. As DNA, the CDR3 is TGTGCCAGCAGTGAACTAGGGTACGAGCAGTACTTC.

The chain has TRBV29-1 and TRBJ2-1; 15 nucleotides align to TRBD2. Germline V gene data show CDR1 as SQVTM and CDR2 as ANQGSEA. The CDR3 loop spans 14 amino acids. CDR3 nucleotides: TGCAGTGGCGGACTAGCGGGAGGGAACAATGAGCAGTTCTTC. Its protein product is CSGGLAGGNNEQFF.

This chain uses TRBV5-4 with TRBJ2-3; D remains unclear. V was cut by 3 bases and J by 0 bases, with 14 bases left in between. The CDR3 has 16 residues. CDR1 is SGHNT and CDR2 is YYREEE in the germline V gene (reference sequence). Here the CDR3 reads CASSSSDRYSTDTQYF. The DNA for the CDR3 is TGTGCCAGCAGCTCTTCAGACCGCTACAGCACAGATACGCAGTATTTT.

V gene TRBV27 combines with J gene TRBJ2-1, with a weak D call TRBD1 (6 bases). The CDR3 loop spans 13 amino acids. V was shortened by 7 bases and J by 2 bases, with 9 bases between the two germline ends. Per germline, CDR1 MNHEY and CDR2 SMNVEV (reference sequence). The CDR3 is CASNKGAYNEQFF. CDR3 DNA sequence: TGTGCCAGCAACAAGGGGGCCTACAATGAGCAGTTCTTC.